The T cell receptor beta chain under discussion was sequenced for a study of cytomegalovirus exposure and HLA in healthy donors. As for the study in general: Caucasian-associated ancestry cluster membership applied to approximately 84% of some 400 genotyped donors. Study observations and caveats: In a later analysis, HLA-C alleles had the fewest associated TCRs, DRB1 alleles the most.

The germline V gene encodes CDR1 GTSNPN and CDR2 SVGIG (reference sequence). Trimming took 3 bases from V and 2 from J; bases not matched to a gene: 4. The CDR3 length is 15 residues. In the PCR, 60 Vbeta and 13 Jbeta primers were used. Sequenced by immunoSEQ multiplex PCR; TCRdb stores in-frame clones only, minus some. This table holds nearly 200,000 clones. The donors (healthy individuals) were bone marrow donors. Notes on this clone: Its antigen is currently unknown.

The rearrangement uses TRBV30 and TRBJ2-6; 7 bases align to TRBD1. This receptor was taken from a boy aged 5-17 years in good health and CMV-seronegative. The sample consisted of PBMCs. CDR3 coding DNA: TGTGCCTGGAGGACCCAGGGGGCTGGGGCCAACGTCCTGACTTTC. Residues: CAWRTQGAGANVLTF. Supplemented by reference TRBV30 and TRBJ2-6, the full variable domain reads SQTIHQWPATLVQPVGSPLSLECTVEGTSNPNLYWYRQAAGRGLQLLFYSVGIGQISSEVPQNLSASRPQDRQFILSSKKLLLSDSGFYLCAWRTQGAGANVLTFGAGSRLTVL.